This T cell receptor (beta chain) originates from a study of T cell changes during pregnancy in multiple sclerosis (dated by TCRdb to the late 2010s). At the level of the whole study: The study examined how the T cell repertoire changed over the course of pregnancy in women with multiple sclerosis.

Libraries were prepared through the immunoSEQ multiplex PCR assay. The table comes from immuneACCESS by way of TCRdb, which keeps in-frame sequences with V and J called. Part of the clones is missing from these tables; in studies checked, under half for an unresolved V gene and the rest for unknown reasons. In this sample the table shows more than 15,000 clones, about four fifths of which occur a single time. 15% to 20% of the sample comes from the top ten. The CDR3 has 14 amino acids, counting the end cysteine and phenylalanine. The read is trimmed to its CDR3 DNA, 42 bases read in frame from base 1. V is clipped by 4 bases and J by 4 bases, and the sequence between their germline boundaries is 14 bases long. The germline V gene (reference sequence) yields SGHKS for CDR1 and YYEKEE for CDR2. On this clone itself: It lacks a known antigen. No much larger clonotype is one base removed from it; base qualities were not supplied.

This sample comprised CD8+ T cells from peripheral blood mononuclear cells, obtained in the third trimester of pregnancy. This receptor was identified in a female donor in good health, enrolled as a control in a pregnancy study. The rearranged chain carries TRBV5-5 and TRBJ1-2; no D gene can be assigned with confidence. The CDR3: CASSTSGGSYGYTF. The sequence in DNA is TGTGCCAGCAGCACCAGCGGTGGGTCCTATGGCTACACCTTC.